This TCR beta chain was retrieved from a study of shared clonotypes between healthy human individuals. Trimming removed 0 bases at V and 6 bases at J, with 12 bases between. The germline gives CDR1 SGHDT, CDR2 YYEEEE. The CDR3 is made up of 14 amino acids. Assay: immunoSEQ multiplex PCR; the TCRdb copy retains only in-frame clones and omits some. The top ten hold roughly 0.39% of the sample, which has around 2.5 million clones, approximately 94% seen once. The donors were adults (healthy and HIV-negative) with no recent acute infections or vaccinations. The V and J genes are TRBV5-6 and TRBJ1-2, with D possibly TRBD1 on 5 matching bases. This TCR derives from a man aged 18 to 30 in good health. Some clones in this sample may be carry-over from other donors' samples. Sequencing input: naive CD4+ T cells from PBMCs. Specified subset: CD45RA+ positively selected. CDR3 nucleotide sequence: TGTGCCAGCAGCTTGGGTGGGACTAAAAATGGCTACACCTTC. It encodes CASSLGGTKNGYTF.